This TCR beta chain was documented in a study of Graves' ophthalmopathy and Graves' hyperthyroidism. The CDR3 extends over 12 amino acids. The germline V gene has CDR1 SGHTA and CDR2 FQGNSA. From RNA, the CDR3 regions of TCR beta chains were amplified and sequenced. The library came from an HTBI-primed first-round RT-PCR and a second-round multiplex PCR. MiXCR, applied by TCRdb to the multiplex PCR reads, yields one record per CDR3 protein. The profile shows over a million distinct CDR3 sequences, 35% to 40% of them singletons. Diagnosis relied on clinical symptoms, serum thyroxine, TRAb, thyroid ultrasound and orbital computed tomography. This clonotype has only one observation.

V is TRBV7-2 and J is TRBJ2-5; D gene ambiguous. Matching the DNA end better, TRBJ2-1 makes the J call doubtful. Sequenced: peripheral blood or thyroid tissue (not recorded which). The clonotype was recovered from an adult man with Graves' hyperthyroidism. CDR3 nucleotide sequence: TGTGCCAGCAGCTTCGGCCAGTATGAGCAGTTCTTC. Encoded protein: CASSFGQYEQFF.